This is a list of T cell receptor beta chains from one sample in a study of blood T cell repertoires in COVID-19. Generated by immunoSEQ multiplex PCR, the TCRdb table keeps only in-frame clones and is missing some. The table shows roughly 80,000 clones, with around 85% occurring only once. Input material: peripheral blood. Source of these receptors: a man older than 75 in a cohort sampled during active COVID-19. CDR3s include the opening cysteine and the closing phenylalanine or tryptophan. The D gene is left open where the match is weak. Not all rows give a size; the values are once, few, many and, for expanded clones, a class.

length	V	J	D	size	CDR3	DNA
14	TRBV3-1/TRBV3-2	TRBJ2-1	TRBD2	NA	CASSHVGTSDEQFF	TGTGCCAGCAGCCATGTCGGGACTAGCGATGAGCAGTTCTTC
19	TRBV7-2	TRBJ2-3	TRBD2	few	CASSSLDSGGAGGTDTQYF	TGTGCCAGCAGCTCCCTAGACAGCGGGGGGGCCGGGGGCACAGATACGCAGTATTTT
14	TRBV5-1	TRBJ2-1	TRBD2	NA	CASSPGLAGDEQFF	TGCGCCAGCAGCCCCGGACTAGCCGGGGATGAGCAGTTCTTC
13	TRBV24-1	TRBJ1-1	NA	NA	CATSDAGYTEAFF	TGTGCCACCAGTGATGCAGGGTACACTGAAGCTTTCTTT
15	TRBV6-1	TRBJ2-1	TRBD2	NA	CASSESGGGQNEQFF	TGTGCCAGCAGTGAGAGCGGGGGGGGGCAGAATGAGCAGTTCTTC
15	TRBV3-1/TRBV3-2	TRBJ1-1	NA	NA	CASSQDWTSNTEAFF	TGTGCCAGCAGCCAAGATTGGACATCGAACACTGAAGCTTTCTTT
14	TRBV20-1	TRBJ1-5	NA	NA	CSASSGGALQPQHF	TGCAGTGCTAGTTCCGGGGGGGCTCTTCAGCCCCAGCATTTT
13	TRBV3-1/TRBV3-2	TRBJ2-1	TRBD2	NA	CASSPTSLVEQFF	TGTGCCAGCAGCCCGACTAGCTTGGTTGAGCAGTTCTTC
15	TRBV25-1	TRBJ2-1	TRBD2	NA	CASRGTSMVFGEQFF	TGTGCCAGCAGGGGGACTAGCATGGTGTTCGGTGAGCAGTTCTTC
16	TRBV6-2/TRBV6-3	TRBJ1-6	NA	NA	CASSGDSSSYNSPLHF	TGTGCCAGCAGTGGGGACTCGAGCTCCTATAATTCACCCCTCCACTTT
15	TRBV5-1	TRBJ1-1	NA	NA	CASQLSGAGGSEAFF	TGCGCCAGTCAACTTTCCGGGGCGGGGGGATCTGAAGCTTTCTTT
16	TRBV6-5	TRBJ2-1	NA	NA	CASSYDPGRTYNEQFF	TGTGCCAGCAGTTACGATCCGGGGAGGACCTACAATGAGCAGTTCTTC
20	TRBV3-1/TRBV3-2	TRBJ1-6	TRBD1	NA	CASSQERYTGRQGGNSPLHF	TGTGCCAGCAGCCAAGAACGGTACACCGGGAGACAGGGTGGAAATTCACCCCTCCACTTT
14	TRBV19	TRBJ2-1	TRBD1	NA	CASSTGQGGNEQFF	TGTGCCAGTAGTACCGGACAGGGGGGCAATGAGCAGTTCTTC
14	TRBV3-1/TRBV3-2	TRBJ2-7	NA	few	CASSQDLGGYEQYF	TGTGCCAGCAGCCAAGACCTGGGGGGATACGAGCAGTACTTC
12	TRBV7-2	TRBJ1-2	NA	NA	CASSYDWDGYTF	TGTGCCAGCAGCTACGACTGGGATGGCTACACCTTC
15	TRBV28	TRBJ2-1	NA	NA	CASSFRITGMNEQFF	TGTGCCAGCAGTTTCCGAATTACAGGGATGAATGAGCAGTTCTTC
14	TRBV27	TRBJ1-6	NA	NA	CASSYGNLPSPLHF	TGTGCCAGCAGTTACGGGAATCTACCTTCACCCCTCCACTTT
14	TRBV21-1	TRBJ2-5	NA	few	CASGRRTYQETQYF	TGTGCCAGCGGGAGGAGGACGTATCAAGAGACCCAGTACTTC
17	TRBV4-1	TRBJ2-1	TRBD2	NA	CASSQDGTSGRVNEQFF	TGCGCCAGCAGCCAAGACGGGACTAGCGGGAGAGTTAATGAGCAGTTCTTC
13	TRBV3-1/TRBV3-2	TRBJ1-2	NA	NA	CASSQDSGVGYTF	TGTGCCAGCAGCCAAGATTCGGGGGTAGGCTACACCTTC
15	TRBV6-2/TRBV6-3	TRBJ2-6	NA	NA	CASSEQGSGANVLTF	TGTGCCAGCAGCGAACAGGGCTCTGGGGCCAACGTCCTGACTTTC
16	TRBV7-3	TRBJ1-1	NA	NA	CASSLTPGGLNTEAFF	TGTGCCAGCAGCTTAACACCCGGGGGACTTAACACTGAAGCTTTCTTT
15	TRBV4-3	TRBJ2-7	NA	NA	CASSQDQGFMDEQYF	TGCGCCAGCAGCCAAGATCAGGGTTTTATGGACGAGCAGTACTTC
15	TRBV5-6	TRBJ1-6	TRBD1	NA	CASSRPGQNNSPLHF	TGTGCCAGCAGCCGACCGGGACAGAATAATTCACCCCTCCACTTT
16	TRBV3-1/TRBV3-2	TRBJ1-4	NA	NA	CASSHRKPATNEKLFF	TGTGCCAGCAGCCACCGTAAGCCCGCAACTAATGAAAAACTGTTTTTT
13	TRBV3-1/TRBV3-2	TRBJ1-2	NA	few	CASSQETDYGYTF	TGTGCCAGCAGCCAGGAGACCGACTATGGCTACACCTTC
15	TRBV29-1	TRBJ1-1	NA	NA	CSVSVIRVQNTEAFF	TGCAGCGTTTCGGTAATCCGGGTCCAAAACACTGAAGCTTTCTTT
14	TRBV18	TRBJ2-7	TRBD2	NA	CASSPEAGSYEQYF	TGTGCCAGCTCACCTGAAGCGGGATCCTACGAGCAGTACTTC